Listed here is a single T cell receptor beta chain. Authors' processing steps: Quantification of nucleated cells was approximated via reference gene primer amplification. Produced via immunoSEQ multiplex PCR; TCRdb's table is partial and in-frame only. The D gene and trimming were derived from the DNA, and the V and J assignments and clone size from that table. Of about 120,000 clones listed, 85% are singletons. In germline, CDR1 is SGDLS, CDR2 YYNGEE. After removal of 0 bases from V and 4 bases from J, the junction contained 3 bases not matched to a gene. This CDR3 contains 15 residues. The record originates from a study of blood T cell repertoires in COVID-19.

Material for sequencing was peripheral blood. V and J are TRBV9 and TRBJ2-2; 7 nucleotides line up with TRBD2. This sequence originates from a man older than 75 with active or convalescent COVID-19. CDR3 loop: CASSVGGGGTGELFF. The CDR3 DNA is TGTGCCAGCAGCGTAGGGGGGGGTGGCACCGGGGAGCTGTTTTTT.